Below are 32 T cell receptor beta chains sequenced from a single sample in a study of T cells in Graves' hyperthyroidism and ophthalmopathy. Researchers took RNA transcripts and amplified the TCR beta CDR3 regions from them. Carried out on the TCR CDR3, a first-round RT-PCR used the HTBI primer set. MiXCR, applied by TCRdb to the multiplex PCR reads, yields one record per CDR3 protein. The table has approximately 630,000 distinct CDR3 sequences, roughly 15% seen once. The sequencing sample was made of blood. These receptors all come from a woman in her twenties or thirties with Graves' hyperthyroidism.

This rearrangement joins TRBV7-8 to TRBJ2-1; D unclear. Per germline, CDR1 SGHVS and CDR2 FQNEAQ. Trimming removed 3 bases from V and 0 bases from J, with 9 bases in between. The CDR3 spans 15 residues. The CDR3 sequence is CASSFHRPSYNEQFF. The CDR3 nucleotides read TGTGCCAGCAGCTTTCACCGGCCCTCCTACAATGAGCAGTTCTTC.

This clonotype has ten or more counts. The CDR3 nucleotides are TGTGCCAGCAGCCGCGGGGCGGCCTACAATGAGCAGTTCTTC. It yields the protein CASSRGAAYNEQFF. V usage is TRBV14 and J usage is TRBJ2-1; D may be TRBD2 (6 bases). Germline V gene sequence: CDR1 SGHDN, CDR2 FVKESK. V was clipped by 4 bases and J by 2 bases, with 9 bases between them. The CDR3 spans 14 residues.

This clonotype was recorded many times. The chain uses TRBV11-3 and TRBJ2-1; TRBD1 matches 8 bases. V lost 1 base and J lost 8; bases outside the gene matches: 13. Looked up from germline, CDR1 is SGHNT and CDR2 is YENEEA. This CDR3 region has 17 residues. CDR3 DNA: TGTGCCAGCAGCTTAGGGGCGGGACAGGTGAACAATGATGAGCAGTTCTTC. This sequence encodes CASSLGAGQVNNDEQFF.

The chain combines TRBV19 with TRBJ2-3, with 7 positions matching TRBD1. The germline CDR1 and CDR2 sequences are LNHDA and SQIVND (reference sequence). V was clipped by 3 bases and J by 3 bases; unmatched bases: 9. The CDR3 is made up of 16 amino acids. The CDR3 sequence: CASSIRDSSRTDTQYF. The CDR3 DNA is TGTGCCAGTAGTATTCGGGACAGTTCCAGAACAGATACGCAGTATTTT.

This clonotype was seen only a few times. The CDR3 sequence: CASSLAGGLGSKNIQYF. The CDR3 coding sequence is TGTGCCAGCAGCTTAGCGGGAGGGCTCGGGTCCAAAAACATTCAGTACTTC. The chain joins TRBV7-2 to TRBJ2-4; 7 bases are shared with TRBD2. CDR3 length: 17 amino acids. Looked up from germline, CDR1 is SGHTA and CDR2 is FQGNSA. The junction had 7 bases not matched to a gene; V was cut back by 0 bases and J by 2 bases.

This clonotype occurred many times. The chain joins TRBV12-3 or TRBV12-4 to TRBJ2-5; 8 nucleotides agree with TRBD1. V was clipped by 6 bases and J by 0 bases; unmatched bases: 12. The CDR3 is 17 residues long. CDR3 amino acids: CASSGRQGPYYQETQYF. CDR3 DNA: TGTGCCAGCAGCGGACGACAGGGGCCTTACTACCAAGAGACCCAGTACTTC.

The rearrangement joins TRBV2 to TRBJ2-7; possibly TRBD2 for D (5 bases). CDR1 and CDR2 from the germline V gene are SNHLY and FYNNEI. The CDR3 consists of 13 residues. The V gene lost 11 bases and the J gene lost 0 bases, with 14 bases spanning the gap. The CDR3 is CAGLDGLSYEQYF. In nucleotides, the CDR3 is TGTGCCGGCCTGGACGGACTCTCCTACGAGCAGTACTTC.

This clonotype has ten or more counts. The chain carries TRBV3-1 and TRBJ1-4, with TRBD1 identical over 8 bases. The length of the CDR3 is 13 residues. Germline CDR1 reads LGHDT; CDR2 reads YNNKEL (reference sequence). V lost 4 bases, J lost 8 bases, and 3 bases stayed unmatched. Here the CDR3 DNA reads TGTGCCAGCAGCCCGACAGGGGAAGAAAAACTGTTTTTT. Protein product: CASSPTGEEKLFF.

This chain connects TRBV12-3 or TRBV12-4 to TRBJ2-1; D possibly uses TRBD1 or TRBD2 (7 bases each). Trimming stripped 4 bases from V and 9 bases from J, with 13 bases between. The CDR3 is 13 amino acids. In DNA, the CDR3 is TGTGCCAGCAGTTCCACAGGGGAGGGTGAGCAGTTCTTC. Residues: CASSSTGEGEQFF.

The chain is built from TRBV27 and TRBJ1-5; D uncertain. The CDR3 has 17 amino acids. In germline, CDR1 is MNHEY, CDR2 SMNVEV (reference sequence). V shed 4 bases and J shed 0 bases, with 16 bases lying between them. The CDR3 nucleotides read TGTGCCAGCAGTTCACAGATAGGAGGGAATAGCAATCAGCCCCAGCATTTT. Its protein is CASSSQIGGNSNQPQHF.

This clonotype was seen only a few times. V gene TRBV20-1 combines with J gene TRBJ2-1, with D possibly matching TRBD2 (5 bases). This CDR3 is 11 amino acids long. The germline V gene encodes CDR1 DFQATT and CDR2 SNEGSKA (reference sequence). The ends were cut back, 5 bases at V and 7 bases at J, with 9 bases in the middle. The CDR3 sequence is CSARGRNEQFF. DNA for the CDR3: TGCAGTGCTCGGGGAAGAAATGAGCAGTTCTTC.

At least ten counts were recorded for this clonotype. This rearrangement joins TRBV20-1 to TRBJ1-1; possible D gene TRBD1, 6 bases. The V end lost 3 bases, the J end lost 0 bases, and 8 bases lay between the germline ends. Germline CDR1 reads DFQATT; CDR2 reads SNEGSKA (reference sequence). There are 13 residues in the CDR3. The CDR3 nucleotides read TGCAGTGCTAGTACAGGGTTGAACACTGAAGCTTTCTTT. Translation: CSASTGLNTEAFF.

V is TRBV27 and J is TRBJ1-4, with a possible D match to TRBD1 (6 bases). The CDR3 consists of 13 residues. Germline V CDR1 and CDR2: MNHEY, SMNVEV (reference sequence). The V end lost 6 bases, the J end lost 8 bases, and 13 bases lay between the germline ends. The CDR3 is CASRSRTDEKLFF. The CDR3 coding sequence is TGTGCCAGCAGGAGCAGGACAGACGAAAAACTGTTTTTT.

A few counts support this clonotype. V gene TRBV13 combines with J gene TRBJ1-2, with TRBD1 matching over 7 bases. The germline CDR1 and CDR2 sequences are PRHDT and FYEKMQ (reference sequence). The CDR3 is made up of 14 amino acids. J lost 4 bases, V lost 6 bases, and 8 bases had no gene match. CDR3 amino acids: CASRRGGQSYGYTF. CDR3 sequence (DNA): TGTGCCAGCAGGCGTGGGGGACAGTCCTATGGCTACACCTTC.

This clonotype was counted ten times or more. The V call is TRBV18, the J call TRBJ1-1, with D perhaps TRBD1 (6 bases). CDR3 length equals 15 residues. Trimming pared 2 bases from V and 0 bases from J, leaving 10 bases between. Germline CDR1 is KGHSH and CDR2 is LQKENI. The CDR3 here is CASSPGQRMNTEAFF. The CDR3 coding sequence is TGTGCCAGCTCACCAGGACAGAGGATGAACACTGAAGCTTTCTTT.

The chain carries TRBV7-6 and TRBJ1-1, with D possibly TRBD1 on 5 matching bases. V was cut by 5 bases and J by 1 base, with 14 bases left in between. The CDR3 extends over 15 amino acids. Looked up from germline, CDR1 is SGHVS and CDR2 is FNYEAQ. CDR3: CASSRRGIQNTEAFF. DNA for the CDR3: TGTGCCAGCAGCCGCCGGGGGATCCAGAACACTGAAGCTTTCTTT.

In the case of this clonotype: A much larger clone lies a single base off, so this may be a read error. This chain connects TRBV6-2 or TRBV6-3 to TRBJ1-1; D is uncertain. This CDR3 contains 14 residues. Germline lookup yields CDR1 MNHEY and CDR2 SVGEGT. The V end lost 4 bases, the J end lost 4 bases, and 13 bases lay between the germline ends. The CDR3 reads CASSCGRRATEAFF. CDR3 sequence (DNA): TGTGCCAGCAGTTGCGGAAGGAGGGCCACTGAAGCTTTCTTT.

This clonotype turned up a few times. Its ends do not fully match the called genes, so a read error is possible. This chain links TRBV28 with TRBJ1-6, with D perhaps TRBD1 (6 bases). This CDR3 is built from 16 residues. Germline V gives CDR1 MDHEN, CDR2 SYDVKM. CDR3 amino acids: CTSRTTGSSYNSPLHF. The CDR3 DNA follows: TGTACCAGCAGAACCACAGGGAGCTCCTATAATTCACCCCTCCACTTT.

There are many counts of this clonotype. J is TRBJ2-7 and V is TRBV9; D uncertain. Germline loops: CDR1 SGDLS, CDR2 YYNGEE. Trimming shortened V by 0 bases and J by 3 bases, and 7 bases separated the two germline ends. The CDR3 consists of 13 residues. The CDR3, as DNA: TGTGCCAGCAGCGTAGGGGCAGGCTACGAGCAGTACTTC. Its translation is CASSVGAGYEQYF.

The sample holds many counts of this clonotype. The chain has TRBV6-6 and TRBJ1-1; no reliable D call. Germline values: CDR1 MNHNY, CDR2 SVGAGI (reference sequence). This CDR3 contains 12 residues. V was clipped by 2 bases and J by 8 bases, with 9 bases between them. DNA for the CDR3: TGTGCCAGCAGTTACAACGGGAGGGAAGCTTTCTTT. Translating it yields CASSYNGREAFF.

V is TRBV28 and J is TRBJ1-1; D is unresolved. V lost 6 bases and J 0 bases, leaving 14 bases between the germline ends. Germline V gives CDR1 MDHEN, CDR2 SYDVKM. This CDR3 has 15 residues. The CDR3 sequence: CASSRAPSLNTEAFF. The CDR3 DNA follows: TGTGCCAGCAGCCGGGCTCCCTCTTTGAACACTGAAGCTTTCTTT.

The chain is built from TRBV20-1 and TRBJ1-5; TRBD1 matches 12 bases. This CDR3 contains 14 residues. CDR1 DFQATT and CDR2 SNEGSKA come from the germline V gene (reference sequence). Trimming cost V 8 bases and J 7 bases; bases outside gene matches: 9. The CDR3 loop is CSTGRGTGGQPQHF. The CDR3 DNA sequence: TGCAGTACGGGACGCGGGACAGGGGGCCAGCCCCAGCATTTT.

In its sample, this clonotype was seen a few times. V is TRBV20-1 and J is TRBJ2-7, with 10 bases identical to TRBD1. Unmatched junction bases numbered 3, after V lost 1 base and J lost 3 bases. CDR1 DFQATT and CDR2 SNEGSKA come from the germline V gene (reference sequence). The CDR3 spans 14 residues. This chain's CDR3 is CSARADRGYYEQYF. The CDR3 DNA is TGCAGTGCTAGAGCGGACAGGGGGTACTACGAGCAGTACTTC.

The chain links TRBV7-2 to TRBJ2-7; D might be TRBD1 (5 bases). CDR1 is SGHTA, CDR2 FQGNSA, per germline. There are 12 residues in the CDR3. V was shortened by 5 bases and J by 2 bases, with 7 bases between the two germline ends. CDR3 nucleotides: TGTGCCAGCAGCCCACAGGCCTACGAGCAGTACTTC. Amino acids: CASSPQAYEQYF.

This clonotype came up a few times. The V gene is TRBV5-1, the J gene TRBJ1-2; D not certain. From germline, CDR1 is SGHRS and CDR2 YFSETQ. This CDR3 has 14 residues. V lost 0 bases to trimming and J lost 6 bases, with 12 bases between them. The CDR3 loop reads CASSLVGSADGYTF. DNA for the CDR3: TGCGCCAGCAGCTTGGTAGGGTCAGCAGATGGCTACACCTTC.

This clonotype was counted many times. At one end, the junction sequence differs from germline, possibly due to a read error. The rearrangement links TRBV7-2 to TRBJ2-2; D gene uncertain. This CDR3 region has 13 residues. Germline assignment: CDR1 SGHTA and CDR2 FQGNSA. The CDR3 DNA sequence: TGTGCCAGCAGCCCCCGGACCACCCGGGAGCTGTTTTTT. This codes for CASSPRTTRELFF.

The V call is TRBV5-1, the J call TRBJ1-2; 8 bases are shared with TRBD1. Germline assignment: CDR1 SGHRS and CDR2 YFSETQ. V lost 0 bases and J lost 7; bases outside the gene matches: 5. The CDR3 totals 14 residues. The CDR3 is CASSLDRGDGGYTF. CDR3 sequence (DNA): TGCGCCAGCAGCTTGGACAGGGGGGACGGTGGCTACACCTTC.

This clonotype was recorded at least ten times. The chain recombines TRBV20-1 with TRBJ2-1; 8 bases map to TRBD1. Looked up from germline, CDR1 is DFQATT and CDR2 is SNEGSKA (reference sequence). The J segment lost 3 bases and the V segment lost 0 bases, leaving 7 bases of the junction unmatched. The CDR3 consists of 16 residues. The CDR3 nucleotides read TGCAGTGCTAGAGAACCGACAGGGGTCGGCTACAATGAGCAGTTCTTC. Translated: CSAREPTGVGYNEQFF.

This clonotype was observed at least ten times. The J gene is TRBJ2-7, the V gene TRBV6-1; D is unclear. CDR1 is MNHNS, CDR2 SASEGT, per germline. This CDR3 has 11 residues. V was pared by 11 bases and J by 5 bases, with 13 bases between. The CDR3 protein is CALWVVDEQYF. The CDR3 DNA reads TGTGCCCTCTGGGTTGTGGACGAGCAGTACTTC.

This clonotype has more than one count but fewer than ten. The genes are TRBV12-3 or TRBV12-4 and TRBJ2-1; 9 nucleotides align to TRBD2. The CDR3 extends over 15 amino acids. V was pared by 0 bases and J by 5 bases, with 2 bases of the junction left unmatched. CDR3 residues: CASSLASGRDNEQFF. As DNA, the CDR3 is TGTGCCAGCAGTTTAGCTAGCGGGAGAGACAATGAGCAGTTCTTC.

A few counts support this clonotype. This chain connects TRBV2 to TRBJ2-1, with D perhaps being TRBD1 or TRBD2 (6 bases each). This CDR3 is built from 15 residues. Trimming shortened V by 2 bases and J by 15 bases, and 23 bases separated the two germline ends. CDR1 SNHLY and CDR2 FYNNEI come from the germline V gene. CDR3 amino acids: CASSEWDKTQGGSFF. The DNA of the CDR3 is TGTGCCAGCAGTGAATGGGACAAGACCCAGGGAGGATCGTTCTTC. Based on the CDR3 plus reference TRBV2 and TRBJ2-1, the full variable domain is EPEVTQTPSHQVTQMGQEVILRCVPISNHLYFYWYRQILGQKVEFLVSFYNNEISEKSEIFDDQFSVERPDGSNFTLKIRSTKLEDSAMYFCASSEWDKTQGGSFFGPGTRLTVL.

This clonotype appeared a few times. J is TRBJ2-1 and V is TRBV3-2; TRBD2 is taken as the D call from the table, unchecked against the DNA. TRBV3-2 represents a pseudogene. This CDR3 spans 18 amino acids. The CDR3 here is CASSHLHLAGGTDNEQFF. DNA of the CDR3: TGTGCCAGCAGCCACCTCCACCTAGCGGGAGGGACGGACAATGAGCAGTTCTTC.